The 4 T cell receptor beta chains below all came from one sample that was sequenced in a study of technical replicates of blood from several donors. TCRdb's table, derived via immunoSEQ multiplex PCR, lists solely in-frame clones and lacks some. The sample shows about 100,000 clones, around 96% of them seen only once. The sample was T cells isolated from PBMCs. The receptors shown here come from a human donor in good health.

This chain links TRBV15 with TRBJ2-1; 7 bases line up with TRBD1. From germline, CDR1 is LNHNV and CDR2 YYDKDF (reference sequence). The CDR3 contains 15 residues. V was clipped by 0 bases and J by 9 bases; unmatched bases: 8. The CDR3 DNA reads as TGTGCCACCAGCAGAGAACAGGGGCAAACGGCTGAGCAGTTCTTC. This codes for CATSREQGQTAEQFF.

The chain links TRBV5-6 to TRBJ2-5; the D is unclear. The CDR3 totals 13 residues. Germline values: CDR1 SGHDT, CDR2 YYEEEE. V was pared by 1 base and J by 5 bases, with 9 bases between. CDR3 region: CASSLFPEETQYF. The CDR3 nucleotides are TGTGCCAGCAGCTTGTTCCCGGAGGAGACCCAGTACTTC.

This rearrangement joins TRBV28 to TRBJ1-4; tentatively, D is TRBD1 (6 bases). The germline V gene encodes CDR1 MDHEN and CDR2 SYDVKM. Deletions cut 4 bases from V and 5 bases from J, with 11 bases between. The CDR3 length is 14 residues. CDR3 loop: CASSSGTNNEKLFF. In nucleotides, the CDR3 is TGTGCCAGCAGTTCGGGGACAAACAATGAAAAACTGTTTTTT.

The count of this clone is one. The chain uses TRBV5-8 and TRBJ1-1; 8 nucleotides align to TRBD1. Trimming removed 4 bases from V and 8 bases from J; junction bases left unmatched: 10. The CDR3 length is 14 residues. Per the germline V gene, CDR1 is SGHTS and CDR2 is YDEGEE. The CDR3 DNA sequence: TGTGCCAGCAGCCCCACCTACAGGGGGACCGAAGCTTTCTTT. Its protein product is CASSPTYRGTEAFF.